This T cell receptor (beta chain) was found in a study of T-cell reconstitution after alpha-beta-depleted transplantation in children. This clonotype has at least ten counts. Unique molecular identifiers were incorporated when the TCRbeta library was constructed. Each CDR3 protein gets one entry after TCRdb re-called the PCR reads with MiXCR. The sample lists some 350,000 distinct CDR3 sequences; 10% were seen once. The CDR3 is 16 residues long. The V gene end was trimmed by 4 bases and the J gene end by 2 bases; junction bases not matched to a gene: 6. The germline CDR1 and CDR2 sequences are LGHNA and YNFKEQ.

The source material was PBMCs from the stem cell graft donor, sampled from the stem cell graft. This chain joins TRBV4-2 and TRBJ2-3; 10 bases fit TRBD1. The clonotype originates from a human donor who donated a stem cell graft to a child with acute lymphoblastic leukemia. CDR3 coding DNA: TGTGCCAGCAGCCCCCCGGGACAGGGGACCACAGATACGCAGTATTTT. It yields the protein CASSPPGQGTTDTQYF.